Detailed here is one T cell receptor beta chain. This clone's antigen is unknown. Per-nucleotide qualities are absent, and no much larger clonotype sits a single base away. These data belong to a study of blood T cell repertoires in COVID-19 (dated by TCRdb to about 2020). Regarding the complete study: Samples covering the acute and convalescent phases of COVID-19 were provided by collaborators in the United States, Italy and Spain. Nearly every sample came with metadata listing a de-identified subject ID, COVID-19 status, age in years and sex. Samples came from the ongoing ImmuneRACE study (first 160 participants) plus 1,254 subjects from 6 global collaborators. Where available, HLA class I and class II types were taken from metadata supplied by the sample provider and were not determined by assay-based typing. The repertoires were released in a freely available public database meant as a resource for research on the immune response to SARS-CoV-2. The prospective study material was composed of cDNA or gDNA derived from T cells, B-cell-depleted T cells, or PBMCs. Deeply sampled blood TCRbeta repertoires from subjects exposed to, actively infected with, or recovered from COVID-19 were included in the dataset. The research as a whole found: The quantity of clinical and demographic metadata differed by source and by participant and was supplied without curation.

The germline V gene encodes CDR1 SGHAT and CDR2 FQDESV (reference sequence). Trimming takes 5 bases off V and 3 bases off J; junction bases not matched to a gene: 11. From the cysteine through the phenylalanine, the CDR3 covers 16 amino acids. This entry keeps only the CDR3 DNA: 48 bases, framed from base 1. TCRbeta CDR3 regions were amplified from genomic DNA using the immunoSEQ Assay, a bias-controlled multiplex PCR. Concerning the study's data processing: Within the assay, amplification of reference gene primers was used to estimate how many nucleated cells each sample contained. To quantify the absolute abundance of each unique TCRbeta CDR3 rearrangement, sequence reads were collapsed and filtered. Productive Simpson clonality was computed per sample as the square root of Simpson's diversity index over productive rearrangements. In TCRdb, the immuneACCESS table is reduced to in-frame sequences with V and J assigned. These tables do not hold every clone; where another copy was compared, an unresolved V gene accounts for under half, and the others remain unexplained. Clone size and V and J calls were adopted from that table, with D and trimming inferred from the DNA. The sample table records a few hundred thousand clones; about 80% of these occur just once. Of the sample, about a sixth falls within the top ten clones.

One collaborating source in Seattle enrolled patients during active infection and followed them longitudinally through the course of disease. Collaborating institutions collected whole blood in K2EDTA tubes following their own protocols. For TCRbeta analysis, collaborator samples were shipped as frozen whole blood, as isolated PBMCs, or as DNA extracted from either sample type. The specimen sequenced was peripheral blood. This sequence was found in a person aged 70 to 85 with COVID-19, enrolled during active disease. The chain employs TRBV11-1 and TRBJ2-7, with 9 central nucleotides matching TRBD1. This receptor carries the CDR3 CASSQRPTGGIYEQYF. The DNA sequence is given as TGTGCCAGCAGCCAAAGACCCACAGGGGGCATCTACGAGCAGTACTTC.